What follows describes a single T cell receptor (beta chain). Its antigen is undetermined. The entry originates in a study of T cell clusters in autoimmune cytopenias. Findings and caveats of the study: Healthy donors had 2.5 to 3.5-fold more exclusive TRB clusters than active autoimmune hepatitis patients.

Each sample's input was 250 to 300 ng genomic DNA, approximately 37,500 genome equivalents. One tube held mixed TRB-A and TRB-B primer pools for touch-down PCR. TCRdb reprocessed the multiplex PCR reads, with one entry per CDR3 protein and no DNA. This repertoire includes about 9,500 distinct CDR3 sequences. CDR1 is MGHRA and CDR2 is YSYEKL in the germline V gene. The CDR3 extends over 16 amino acids. The source is a human donor with an autoimmune cytopenia or autoimmune hepatitis (not recorded which). Sample: peripheral blood. The V and J genes are TRBV4-1 and TRBJ2-1; the D gene TCRdb calls, TRBD1, cannot be checked with no DNA. Here the CDR3 reads CASSPLDRGPDNEQFF.